This entry lists 30 T cell receptor beta chains sequenced from one sample in a study of cytomegalovirus exposure and HLA in healthy donors. 13 Jbeta primers and 60 Vbeta primers were used for the PCR. The method was immunoSEQ multiplex PCR; TCRdb's version includes in-frame clones alone and lacks a portion of them. The table shows 68,000 or so clones, with roughly 77% occurring only once. Sample: PBMCs. The receptors originated from a human donor in good health.

The chain uses TRBV5-1 and TRBJ1-2; 8 nucleotides line up with TRBD1. The CDR3 extends over 17 amino acids. Per the germline V gene, CDR1 is SGHRS and CDR2 is YFSETQ. With 0 bases clipped from V and 7 bases from J, the junction kept 14 bases outside the gene matches. The CDR3 spells CASSLAGAGGASGGYTF. The CDR3 DNA reads TGCGCCAGCAGCTTGGCCGGGGCAGGGGGCGCTTCCGGTGGCTACACCTTC.

The V and J genes are TRBV7-3 and TRBJ2-2; perhaps TRBD1 as D (6 bases). Germline loops: CDR1 SGHTA, CDR2 FQGTGA. CDR3 size: 15 residues. The ends were cut back, 5 bases at V and 7 bases at J, with 17 bases in the middle. CDR3 coding DNA: TGTGCCAGCAGCAGTAAGACAGGATGGGGCGGGGAGCTGTTTTTT. Protein sequence: CASSSKTGWGGELFF.

This clone was seen just once. Different DNA sequences within this sample yield the same CDR3. This sequence joins TRBV4-1 and TRBJ1-5; 8 bases map to TRBD1. This CDR3 comprises 14 residues. CDR1 and CDR2 (germline): MGHRA, YSYEKL. The V and J ends lost 3 bases and 5 bases, in that order; junction bases with no gene match: 3. The CDR3, as DNA: TGCGCCAGCAGCCACGGACAGGGCGATCAGCCCCAGCATTTT. It yields the protein CASSHGQGDQPQHF.

This chain uses TRBV2 with TRBJ2-5; TRBD2 agrees at 7 bases. The trim removed 8 bases at V and 4 bases at J, leaving 13 bases unmatched. The CDR3 runs to 15 residues. The germline CDR1 and CDR2 sequences are SNHLY and FYNNEI. CDR3 bases: TGTGCCAGCGGGAGTGGGACTGGCGGGGGAGAGACCCAGTACTTC. Translating gives CASGSGTGGGETQYF.

This chain joins TRBV5-4 and TRBJ2-5, with 8 nucleotides matching TRBD2. V lost 4 bases, J lost 3 bases, and 5 bases stayed unmatched. CDR1 and CDR2 (germline): SGHNT, YYREEE (reference sequence). The CDR3 has 14 amino acids. CDR3 amino acids: CASSTRGGKETQYF. As DNA, the CDR3 is TGTGCCAGCAGCACACGGGGGGGTAAAGAGACCCAGTACTTC.

The rearrangement links TRBV7-2 to TRBJ2-2, with D perhaps matching TRBD1 (7 bases). V lost 5 bases and J lost 7, with 20 bases in between. CDR3 size: 16 residues. In germline, CDR1 is SGHTA, CDR2 FQGNSA. CDR3 region: CASSLRQGGGGGELFF. The CDR3 DNA reads TGTGCCAGCAGCCTACGACAGGGAGGTGGTGGCGGGGAGCTGTTTTTT.

This clone occurred once. The chain employs TRBV11-3 and TRBJ2-1, with D maybe TRBD2 (6 bases). Trimming removed 0 bases from V and 9 bases from J, with 15 bases in between. The length of the CDR3 is 15 residues. Germline values: CDR1 SGHNT, CDR2 YENEEA. CDR3 in DNA: TGTGCCAGCAGCTTAGAAGGTAGGGAGGTAGGTGAGCAGTTCTTC. As protein: CASSLEGREVGEQFF. Together with reference TRBV11-3 and TRBJ2-1, the CDR3 gives the full variable domain: EAGVVQSPRYKIIEKKQPVAFWCNPISGHNTLYWYLQNLGQGPELLIRYENEEAVDDSQLPKDRFSAERLKGVDSTLKIQPAELGDSAVYLCASSLEGREVGEQFFGPGTRLTVL.

The chain is built from TRBV4-3 and TRBJ1-1, with TRBD1 matching over 10 bases. Germline trimming cut 4 bases from V and 2 bases from J; bases unmatched to any gene: 7. CDR1 is LGHNA and CDR2 is YSLEER in the germline V gene. The CDR3 is 16 residues long. The CDR3 bases are TGCGCCAGCAGCCGGGGGACAGGGGTGAGAAACACTGAAGCTTTCTTT. It encodes CASSRGTGVRNTEAFF.

The genes are TRBV9 and TRBJ2-5; 9 nucleotides align to TRBD2. The germline V gene encodes CDR1 SGDLS and CDR2 YYNGEE. V was pared by 3 bases and J by 5 bases, with 11 bases of the junction left unmatched. CDR3 length equals 16 residues. As DNA, the CDR3 is TGTGCCAGCAGCGCTCACCGCGGGGGGGCCATGGAGACCCAGTACTTC. Its protein is CASSAHRGGAMETQYF.

This sequence joins TRBV7-8 and TRBJ2-5; 14 nucleotides match TRBD2. The J call could be wrong; TRBJ2-7 is a better fit for the DNA end. CDR3 size: 17 residues. Germline lookup yields CDR1 SGHVS and CDR2 FQNEAQ. The CDR3 sequence: CASSSGLAGGIRDEQYF. The CDR3 region has the DNA TGTGCCAGCAGCTCCGGACTAGCGGGGGGTATCCGGGACGAGCAGTACTTC.

J is TRBJ1-1 and V is TRBV18; tentative D call: TRBD1 (6 bases). The V and J ends lost 3 bases and 3 bases respectively, with 14 bases between them. This CDR3 has 15 residues. Germline V gene sequence: CDR1 KGHSH, CDR2 LQKENI. CDR3 sequence: CASSPERGRDTEAFF. CDR3 sequence (DNA): TGTGCCAGCTCACCGGAGCGGGGGCGGGACACTGAAGCTTTCTTT.

This rearrangement joins TRBV7-8 to TRBJ2-2; the D gene is possibly TRBD1 (6 bases). From germline, CDR1 is SGHVS and CDR2 FQNEAQ. V was clipped by 4 bases and J by 1 base, with 13 bases between them. The CDR3 totals 16 residues. CDR3 region: CASSSRTALNTGELFF. The CDR3, as DNA: TGTGCCAGCAGCTCCAGGACAGCCCTGAACACCGGGGAGCTGTTTTTT.

The gene calls are TRBV7-9 and TRBJ1-6, with 7 nucleotides matching TRBD1. Unmatched junction bases numbered 5, after V lost 0 bases and J lost 6 bases. Germline CDR1 is SEHNR and CDR2 is FQNEAQ (reference sequence). CDR3 size: 16 residues. The CDR3 coding sequence is TGTGCCAGCAGCTTAGCGTCCGGGACAGCTAATTCACCCCTCCACTTT. It encodes CASSLASGTANSPLHF.

The rearrangement joins TRBV2 to TRBJ2-3; D is ambiguous. Trimming stripped 7 bases from V and 5 bases from J, with 22 bases between. Germline V gene data show CDR1 as SNHLY and CDR2 as FYNNEI. There are 16 residues in the CDR3. CDR3 sequence: CASTQDEGVAIDTQYF. The CDR3 DNA reads as TGTGCCAGCACCCAAGATGAAGGAGTGGCAATAGATACGCAGTATTTT. The full variable domain, completed using reference TRBV2 and TRBJ2-3, is EPEVTQTPSHQVTQMGQEVILRCVPISNHLYFYWYRQILGQKVEFLVSFYNNEISEKSEIFDDQFSVERPDGSNFTLKIRSTKLEDSAMYFCASTQDEGVAIDTQYFGPGTRLTVL.

CDR3 nucleotides: TGCGCCAGCAGCCAAGAAGGACTAGCGGGGGCAAAGACCCAGTACTTC. This gives the protein CASSQEGLAGAKTQYF. The V and J genes are TRBV4-1 and TRBJ2-5, with TRBD2 matching over 13 bases. CDR3 length equals 16 residues. Germline V gene sequence: CDR1 MGHRA, CDR2 YSYEKL. V shed 0 bases and J 6 bases; nucleotides not matched to a gene: 4.

The CDR3 is CASSLGGRSSYEQYF. The CDR3 bases are TGTGCCAGCAGCTTAGGAGGGCGAAGCTCCTACGAGCAGTACTTC. V gene TRBV7-3 combines with J gene TRBJ2-7; tentative D call: TRBD2 (6 bases). Per germline, CDR1 SGHTA and CDR2 FQGTGA. The CDR3 covers 15 residues. Trimming took 2 bases from V and 0 from J, leaving 11 bases between them.

The chain combines TRBV18 with TRBJ2-5; a weak D match, TRBD2 (6 bases). Trimming removed 0 bases from V and 5 bases from J, with 16 bases in between. This CDR3 has 16 residues. Germline assignment: CDR1 KGHSH and CDR2 LQKENI. In nucleotides, the CDR3 is TGTGCCAGCTCACCACCCCATCAGGGAGGAGGGGAGACCCAGTACTTC. This sequence encodes CASSPPHQGGGETQYF.

The V and J genes are TRBV4-2 and TRBJ2-2; 9 bases line up with TRBD2. The ends lost 4 bases at V and 6 bases at J; junction bases unmatched: 6. This CDR3 is built from 15 residues. The germline CDR1 and CDR2 sequences are LGHNA and YNFKEQ. The CDR3 loop reads CASSLTGGGAGELFF. CDR3 nucleotides: TGTGCCAGCAGCCTCACAGGCGGGGGGGCCGGGGAGCTGTTTTTT.

This chain joins TRBV28 and TRBJ1-5; possible D gene TRBD1, 6 bases. This CDR3 has 12 amino acids. Germline-derived CDR1 and CDR2 are MDHEN and SYDVKM. The V end was cut by 7 bases, the J end by 4 bases, with 8 bases between. The CDR3 bases are TGTGCCAGCAACACAGGGAATCAGCCCCAGCATTTT. Its protein is CASNTGNQPQHF.

The chain combines TRBV7-2 with TRBJ1-1; 8 nucleotides match TRBD1. CDR3 size: 14 residues. Germline V lookup: CDR1 SGHTA, CDR2 FQGNSA. Unmatched junction bases numbered 5, after V lost 4 bases and J lost 4 bases. For the CDR3, the DNA is TGTGCCAGCAGCTCGGGACAGGCGAGCACTGAAGCTTTCTTT. Translation: CASSSGQASTEAFF. The full variable domain, with the rest looked up from reference TRBV7-2 and TRBJ1-1, is GAGVSQSPSNKVTEKGKDVELRCDPISGHTALYWYRQSLGQGLEFLIYFQGNSAPDKSGLPSDRFSAERTGGSVSTLTIQRTQQEDSAVYLCASSSGQASTEAFFGQGTRLTVV.

In this sample, this clone is medium-sized. The chain joins TRBV6-1 to TRBJ1-4; D is unclear. V lost 7 bases, J lost 0 bases, and 12 bases lay in between. The CDR3 has 15 amino acids. The germline CDR1 and CDR2 sequences are MNHNS and SASEGT. CDR3 amino acids: CASTTTSATNEKLFF. Written as DNA, the CDR3 is TGTGCCAGCACCACCACAAGCGCAACTAATGAAAAACTGTTTTTT.

The CDR3 DNA is TGTGCCAGCTCATCCGGCCCCCTTGGGAGCTCTGGAAACACCATATATTTT. It yields the protein CASSSGPLGSSGNTIYF. The chain uses TRBV18 and TRBJ1-3; no clear D. This CDR3 region has 17 residues. Germline V gene data show CDR1 as KGHSH and CDR2 as LQKENI. Trimming removed 5 bases from V and 0 bases from J, with 17 bases in between.

In the case of this clone: The junction does not match germline at one end; this may be a read error. The V and J genes are TRBV7-9 and TRBJ1-5; D gene unclear. The CDR3 is made up of 12 amino acids. Germline V gene lookup returns CDR1 SEHNR and CDR2 FQNEAQ (reference sequence). CDR3 in DNA: TGTTCCAGCAGCACAGAAGTGACACCCGAGCATTTT. This gives the protein CSSSTEVTPEHF.

The chain is built from TRBV5-4 and TRBJ1-1; D gene unclear. The V gene lost 4 bases and the J gene lost 5 bases, with 12 bases spanning the gap. The CDR3 has 13 amino acids. Germline V gives CDR1 SGHNT, CDR2 YYREEE (reference sequence). In nucleotides, the CDR3 is TGTGCCAGCAGCCCTATACGGGGAACTGAAGCTTTCTTT. Encoded protein: CASSPIRGTEAFF.

The chain uses TRBV30 and TRBJ1-1; D gene ambiguous. CDR1 GTSNPN and CDR2 SVGIG come from the germline V gene (reference sequence). The CDR3 length is 11 residues. Trimming removed 3 bases from V and 8 bases from J, with 10 bases in between. CDR3 in amino acids: CAWRGFGEAFF. The CDR3 DNA reads TGTGCCTGGAGGGGTTTCGGGGAAGCTTTCTTT.

The rearrangement uses TRBV6-5 and TRBJ1-2; D ambiguous. The CDR3 runs 13 residues. Trimming shortened V by 5 bases and J by 2 bases, and 9 bases separated the two germline ends. Germline lookup yields CDR1 MNHEY and CDR2 SVGAGI. CDR3 sequence (DNA): TGTGCCAGCAGTACAGAGATCAACTATGGCTACACCTTC. Amino acids: CASSTEINYGYTF.

The rearrangement joins TRBV5-1 to TRBJ2-5, with D possibly TRBD2 on 5 matching bases. Per the germline V gene, CDR1 is SGHRS and CDR2 is YFSETQ. V shed 5 bases and J shed 3 bases, with 17 bases lying between them. The CDR3 is 15 residues long. In nucleotides, the CDR3 is TGCGCCAGCAGACGTGGAGGAGCTCAGGAAGAGACCCAGTACTTC. Its translation: CASRRGGAQEETQYF.

The chain is built from TRBV19 and TRBJ1-2, with 12 bases matching TRBD1. The CDR3 runs to 18 residues. The V gene end was trimmed by 5 bases and the J gene end by 4 bases; junction bases not matched to a gene: 14. Germline-derived CDR1 and CDR2 are LNHDA and SQIVND (reference sequence). CDR3 bases: TGTGCCAGTAGTTCGCCCGGGACAGGGGGCGCGAAGGGCTATGGCTACACCTTC. It encodes CASSSPGTGGAKGYGYTF.

This clone has a single count. This rearrangement joins TRBV5-1 to TRBJ2-3, with 10 positions matching TRBD1. CDR1 SGHRS and CDR2 YFSETQ come from the germline V gene. V lost 3 bases to trimming and J lost 6 bases; unmatched junction nucleotides: 10. The CDR3 runs 16 residues. In nucleotides, the CDR3 is TGCGCCAGCAGCTCGTTGGGGGGGACAGGGGTGGATACGCAGTATTTT. This gives the protein CASSSLGGTGVDTQYF.

The chain uses TRBV30 and TRBJ1-2; D perhaps matches TRBD1 (6 bases). Germline CDR1 is GTSNPN and CDR2 is SVGIG (reference sequence). V was pared by 3 bases and J by 8 bases, with 13 bases between. This CDR3 has 12 residues. CDR3 residues: CAWSPGQPGYTF. The CDR3 DNA follows: TGTGCCTGGAGCCCCGGACAGCCAGGCTACACCTTC.